The rows below give T cell receptor beta chains drawn from one sample of a study of CD8+ T cells in alopecia areata. Profiling relied on immunoSEQ multiplex PCR, and the TCRdb table lists in-frame clones only, not all of them. The sample lists about 200,000 clones, over 45% occurring once. This specimen was CD4+ T cells sorted from blood, taken at week 24, from a patient treated with tofacitinib. These receptors originate from a human donor with alopecia areata. Both conserved end residues are part of each CDR3.

15,TRBV7-2,CASSSTAGGGYGYTF
15,TRBV7-8,CASSYLGSRTGELFF
16,TRBV6-5,CASSYSSRGGTDTQYF
14,TRBV5-4,CASSLLAGSYEQYF
13,TRBV6-5,CASRIGQNTEAFF
16,TRBV18,CASSPLDTLYTDTQYF
16,TRBV27,CASSPASGVRNTEAFF
16,TRBV19,CASSIGSEIGYNEQFF
11,TRBV29-1,CSVTAADTQYF
15,TRBV7-8,CASSLAREYQETQYF
13,TRBV9,CASSVSSTDTQYF
14,TRBV5-6,CASSLVRSTDTQYF
14,TRBV15,CATSRDRTSNGYTF
15,TRBV2,CASSDSQARRTEAFF
13,TRBV7-9,CASTRQGEGGYTF
13,TRBV9,CASSVVDSDGYTF
14,TRBV5-1,CASSLRGQGVEQYF
14,TRBV4-1,CASSQESRSDTQYF
16,TRBV4-1,CASSQEPIGGTGELFF
15,TRBV18,CASSPPWDASYGYTF
18,TRBV7-2,CASSFRMPDRGLNNEQFF
18,TRBV28,CASSLGALGQGAINTQYF
15,TRBV9,CASSAGQGATSQLFF
14,TRBV28,CASSLLASGNTIYF
12,TRBV29-1,CSAGRQQETQYF
13,TRBV14,CASSRQGFSPLHF
16,TRBV29-1,CSVVFSGVYSYNEQFF
16,TRBV27,CASSSLGQGVFGEQYF
14,TRBV9,CASGREARRDEQFF
15,TRBV10-3,CAISEQDRTNEKLFF
14,TRBV30,CAWGIDSNNQPQHF
15,TRBV6-6,CASNSLRGSGHEQYF
15,TRBV5-6,CASSGPGQGRSPLHF
17,TRBV11-3,CASSQEIAGGIGETQYF
14,TRBV29-1,CSVGLGQVYNEQFF
14,TRBV4-1,CASSQATGDNEQFF
14,TRBV7-9,CASSSGSGANVLTF
14,TRBV29-1,CSVHRGENTGELFF
15,TRBV28,CASSAGTSGSYEQYF
15,TRBV7-9,CASSLAGTGAYEQYF
15,TRBV7-6,CASSLASGITETQYF
16,TRBV4-3,CASSQVNGLAAYEQYF
14,TRBV5-1,CASSLDTGSNEQFF
13,TRBV18,CASSPPDAEKQYF
15,TRBV7-9,CASSLADRPVYGYTF
15,TRBV30,CAWSVWTGVDEKLFF
14,TRBV7-2,CASSFDRQLGPQHF
13,TRBV30,CAWSRGYQETQYF
20,TRBV4-1,CASSQAPGTGGARGDSPLHF
15,TRBV10-3,CAISESSGDYNEQFF
14,TRBV5-1,CASSLGGENTEAFF
16,TRBV7-9,CASSSYGIGDNQPQHF
14,TRBV7-8,CASSVTDYNSPLHF